Each of the 10 T cell receptor beta chains below was sequenced from the same sample in a study of blood T cells in healthy people across ages. Using a J-beta primer mix together with a sample-barcoded 5' primer, a second PCR was run for about 6 to 12 cycles. A single record per CDR3 protein comes from TCRdb applying MiXCR to the 5' RACE reads. The data show fewer than 2 million distinct CDR3 sequences, approximately 40% seen once. The source material was blood. These receptors came from a human donor in good health.

This chain uses TRBV5-1 with TRBJ2-1, with 11 nucleotides matching TRBD2. The CDR3 is 16 residues long. Germline assignment: CDR1 SGHRS and CDR2 YFSETQ. J lost 7 bases, V lost 4 bases, and 10 bases had no gene match. The DNA of the CDR3 is TGCGCCAGCAGCCCGTATAGCGGGGGGGCCGAGAATGAGCAGTTCTTC. Translated, it gives CASSPYSGGAENEQFF.

CDR3 sequence reads: CSTGQGGYGYTF. The CDR3 DNA is TGCAGTACAGGACAGGGTGGATACGGCTACACCTTC. V and J are TRBV20-1 and TRBJ1-2; 8 positions match TRBD1. This CDR3 has 12 residues. V shed 8 bases, J shed 8 bases, and the junction held 10 bases outside the gene matches. The germline gives CDR1 DFQATT, CDR2 SNEGSKA (reference sequence).

V gene TRBV7-2 combines with J gene TRBJ1-5; D gene ambiguous. CDR3 length equals 14 residues. In germline, CDR1 is SGHTA, CDR2 FQGNSA. The ends were cut back, 1 base at V and 13 bases at J, with 17 bases in the middle. CDR3 loop: CASSLGMGPTEQHF. CDR3 sequence (DNA): TGTGCCAGCAGCTTAGGTATGGGCCCTACCGAGCAGCATTTT. The full variable domain, in which reference TRBV7-2 and TRBJ1-5 provide the parts outside the CDR3, is GAGVSQSPSNKVTEKGKDVELRCDPISGHTALYWYRQSLGQGLEFLIYFQGNSAPDKSGLPSDRFSAERTGGSVSTLTIQRTQQEDSAVYLCASSLGMGPTEQHFGDGTRLSIL.

The chain uses TRBV20-1 and TRBJ1-6; no firm D call. In germline, CDR1 is DFQATT, CDR2 SNEGSKA (reference sequence). CDR3 length equals 17 residues. Trimming stripped 0 bases from V and 3 bases from J, with 15 bases between. CDR3 protein: CSAREASPGLYNSPLHF. CDR3 DNA sequence: TGCAGTGCTAGAGAAGCCTCTCCGGGCCTCTATAATTCACCCCTCCACTTT.

The CDR3 DNA reads TGTGCCAGCACGCATCCAAACAGGGAGGATACGCAGTATTTT. Translated, it gives CASTHPNREDTQYF. The genes are TRBV6-2 or TRBV6-3 and TRBJ2-3; D is possibly TRBD1 (6 bases). The CDR3 is 14 amino acids. Germline V gene sequence: CDR1 MNHEY, CDR2 SVGEGT. Trimming took 7 bases from V and 6 from J, leaving 17 bases between them.

This chain uses TRBV5-1 with TRBJ2-3; 9 nucleotides agree with TRBD2. The CDR3 has 16 amino acids. Losses at the gene ends were 0 bases for V and 5 bases for J; bases not matched to a gene: 7. Germline V lookup: CDR1 SGHRS, CDR2 YFSETQ. The CDR3 loop reads CASSLEAGGPVDTQYF. The DNA of the CDR3 is TGCGCCAGCAGCTTGGAGGCGGGGGGGCCGGTAGATACGCAGTATTTT.

Worth noting for this clonotype: The junction departs from the called germline gene at one end, perhaps through a read error. The chain has TRBV7-9 and TRBJ2-4, with 10 bases matching TRBD1. The J call is in doubt because the DNA end fits TRBJ2-5 better. Germline V gene lookup returns CDR1 SEHNR and CDR2 FQNEAQ (reference sequence). CDR3 length equals 14 residues. CDR3 DNA sequence: TGCGCCAGCAGCTTTGGGGACAGGGGAGAGACCCAGTACTTC. Protein product: CASSFGDRGETQYF.

The chain uses TRBV6-1 and TRBJ2-1; no firm D call. Germline loops: CDR1 MNHNS, CDR2 SASEGT. The V and J ends lost 7 bases and 7 bases respectively, with 11 bases between them. The CDR3 is 12 amino acids. The CDR3 reads CASKAATNEQFF. In DNA, the CDR3 is TGTGCCAGCAAGGCCGCGACGAATGAGCAGTTCTTC.

The chain joins TRBV7-2 to TRBJ2-5; TRBD2 might be the D (6 bases). Near its end, the DNA agrees better with TRBJ2-7, so the J call may be wrong. This CDR3 comprises 15 residues. CDR1 is SGHTA and CDR2 is FQGNSA in the germline V gene. Written as DNA, the CDR3 is TGTGCCAGCAGCCCGGGGACTTTCTTTTATTACGAGCAGTACTTC. It encodes CASSPGTFFYYEQYF.

This clonotype was detected once. The CDR3 spells CASSYSIGRTEAFF. The CDR3 DNA follows: TGTGCCAGCAGTTACTCGATAGGCAGAACTGAAGCTTTCTTT. This chain links TRBV6-5 with TRBJ1-1; D uncertain. The CDR3 covers 14 residues. Germline V gene lookup returns CDR1 MNHEY and CDR2 SVGAGI. The V end was cut by 0 bases, the J end by 5 bases, with 10 bases between.